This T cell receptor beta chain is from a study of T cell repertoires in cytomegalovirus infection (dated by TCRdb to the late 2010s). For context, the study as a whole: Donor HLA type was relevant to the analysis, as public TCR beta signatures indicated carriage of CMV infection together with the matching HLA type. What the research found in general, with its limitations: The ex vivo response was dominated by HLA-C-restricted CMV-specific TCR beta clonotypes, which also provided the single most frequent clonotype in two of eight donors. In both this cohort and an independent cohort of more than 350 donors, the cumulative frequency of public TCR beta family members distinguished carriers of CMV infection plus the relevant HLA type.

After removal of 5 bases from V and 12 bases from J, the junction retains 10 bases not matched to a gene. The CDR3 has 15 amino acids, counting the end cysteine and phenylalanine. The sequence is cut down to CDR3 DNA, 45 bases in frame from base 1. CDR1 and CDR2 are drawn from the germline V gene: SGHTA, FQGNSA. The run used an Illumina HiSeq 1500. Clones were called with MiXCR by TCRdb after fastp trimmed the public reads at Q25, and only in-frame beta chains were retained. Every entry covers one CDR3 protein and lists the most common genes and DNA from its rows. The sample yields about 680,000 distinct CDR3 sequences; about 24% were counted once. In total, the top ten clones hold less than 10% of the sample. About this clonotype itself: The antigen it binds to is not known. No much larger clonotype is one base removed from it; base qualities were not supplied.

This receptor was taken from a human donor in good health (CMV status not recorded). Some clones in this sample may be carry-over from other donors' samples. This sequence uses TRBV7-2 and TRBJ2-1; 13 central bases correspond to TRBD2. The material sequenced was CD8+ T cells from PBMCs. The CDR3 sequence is CASSTLAGGLYGQFF. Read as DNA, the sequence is TGTGCCAGCAGCACACTAGCGGGGGGGCTTTATGGGCAGTTCTTC. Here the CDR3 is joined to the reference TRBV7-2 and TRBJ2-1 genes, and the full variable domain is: GAGVSQSPSNKVTEKGKDVELRCDPISGHTALYWYRQSLGQGLEFLIYFQGNSAPDKSGLPSDRFSAERTGGSVSTLTIQRTQQEDSAVYLCASSTLAGGLYGQFFGPGTRLTVL.